The 13 T cell receptor beta chains reported below all come from one sample, sequenced in a study of T cells after yellow fever vaccination. TCRdb re-called the 5' RACE reads through MiXCR, storing one row per CDR3 protein. The profile shows some 320,000 distinct CDR3 sequences, roughly 9.4% of them singletons. Sequenced material: PBMCs, taken on the day of the first yellow fever vaccination. These receptors all come from a young man who received the YFV17D yellow fever vaccine.

The chain employs TRBV7-6 and TRBJ2-1; 16 positions agree with TRBD2. CDR1 is SGHVS and CDR2 is FNYEAQ in the germline V gene. The V segment lost 0 bases and the J segment 9 bases; nucleotides outside the gene matches: 5. This CDR3 has 17 amino acids. Here the CDR3 DNA reads TGTGCCAGCAGCTTAGCGGGACTAGCGGGGGGGCCTGGTGAGCAGTTCTTC. Protein: CASSLAGLAGGPGEQFF. Supplemented by reference TRBV7-6 and TRBJ2-1, the full variable domain reads GAGVSQSPRYKVTKRGQDVALRCDPISGHVSLYWYRQALGQGPEFLTYFNYEAQQDKSGLPNDRFSAERPEGSISTLTIQRTEQRDSAMYRCASSLAGLAGGPGEQFFGPGTRLTVL.

This clonotype occurred a few times. This sequence joins TRBV7-8 and TRBJ2-1, with 11 bases that match TRBD2. Per germline, CDR1 SGHVS and CDR2 FQNEAQ. After removal of 5 bases from V and 12 bases from J, the junction contained 12 bases not matched to a gene. The CDR3 loop spans 15 amino acids. CDR3 sequence (DNA): TGTGCCAGCAGCCCGCAGGGTAGCGGGGGGGCTGGGCAGTTCTTC. Translation gives CASSPQGSGGAGQFF.

The chain uses TRBV29-1 and TRBJ1-2, with D unresolved. With 4 bases removed from V and 4 bases from J, the gap between germline ends came to 10 bases. Germline V lookup: CDR1 SQVTM, CDR2 ANQGSEA. The CDR3 covers 12 residues. The CDR3 nucleotides read TGCAGCGTTGGGCCGAGTGGCTATGGCTACACCTTC. As protein: CSVGPSGYGYTF.

This clonotype was seen a handful of times. The chain joins TRBV7-9 to TRBJ1-1, with 7 bases aligning to TRBD1. Germline trimming cut 3 bases from V and 7 bases from J; bases unmatched to any gene: 14. In germline, CDR1 is SEHNR, CDR2 FQNEAQ (reference sequence). The CDR3 extends over 16 amino acids. Here the CDR3 reads CASSLVATGKQREAFF. CDR3 in DNA: TGTGCCAGCAGCTTGGTTGCGACAGGGAAACAGCGTGAAGCTTTCTTT.

This clonotype was picked up many times. This chain connects TRBV4-1 to TRBJ2-6; D ambiguous. CDR1 and CDR2 (germline): MGHRA, YSYEKL. The CDR3 contains 16 residues. Trimming shortened V by 1 base and J by 1 base, and 8 bases separated the two germline ends. The CDR3 sequence is CASSQGAGSGANVLTF. CDR3 coding DNA: TGCGCCAGCAGCCAAGGGGCCGGGTCTGGGGCCAACGTCCTGACTTTC.

The V gene is TRBV2, the J gene TRBJ2-3; 7 bases line up with TRBD1. CDR3 length equals 14 residues. V lost 6 bases and J lost 10; bases outside the gene matches: 13. Per germline, CDR1 SNHLY and CDR2 FYNNEI. CDR3 amino acids: CASRETGPAYAQYF. DNA for the CDR3: TGTGCCAGCAGGGAGACAGGGCCGGCCTATGCGCAGTATTTT.

This clonotype has more than one count but fewer than ten. This chain joins TRBV11-1 and TRBJ2-3, with TRBD2 identical over 9 bases. The CDR3 has 18 residues. Germline V CDR1 and CDR2: SGHAT, FQDESV (reference sequence). The trim removed 4 bases at V and 2 bases at J, leaving 13 bases unmatched. For the CDR3, the DNA is TGTGCCAGCAGCTCACCGGTCTTTAGCGGGGGCTACACAGATACGCAGTATTTT. Translated, it gives CASSSPVFSGGYTDTQYF.

This clonotype was counted ten times or more. The gene calls are TRBV6-1 and TRBJ2-7; D is ambiguous. The length of the CDR3 is 16 residues. The germline gives CDR1 MNHNS, CDR2 SASEGT. Trimming shortened V by 6 bases and J by 0 bases, and 18 bases separated the two germline ends. The CDR3 DNA follows: TGTGCCAGCAGCCCACTGGGCCGGGTAGGCTCCTACGAGCAGTACTTC. It yields the protein CASSPLGRVGSYEQYF.

In this sample, this clonotype turned up many times. Compared with germline, one end of the junction differs, possibly owing to a read error. The rearrangement joins TRBV2 to TRBJ2-1; TRBD2 matches 9 bases. This CDR3 region has 8 residues. Germline values: CDR1 SNHLY, CDR2 FYNNEI. This CDR3 is CARSGGYF. As DNA, the CDR3 is TGTGCCAGGAGCGGGGGGTACTTC.

V usage is TRBV18 and J usage is TRBJ2-5; D tentatively reads TRBD1 or TRBD2 (5 bases each). Trimming removed 6 bases at V and 4 bases at J, with 18 bases between. The CDR3 is 15 amino acids. CDR1 and CDR2 (germline): KGHSH, LQKENI. CDR3 coding DNA: TGTGCCAGCTCGCCTAGTACCGGGGACGGAGAGACCCAGTACTTC. It encodes CASSPSTGDGETQYF.

This clonotype showed up many times. The chain combines TRBV7-9 with TRBJ2-6, with 7 nucleotides matching TRBD1. The germline gives CDR1 SEHNR, CDR2 FQNEAQ (reference sequence). The ends lost 3 bases at V and 6 bases at J; junction bases unmatched: 2. The CDR3 spans 14 residues. CDR3 in amino acids: CASSFTGEANVLTF. As DNA, the CDR3 is TGTGCCAGCAGCTTCACAGGGGAGGCCAACGTCCTGACTTTC.

A few counts support this clonotype. The V call is TRBV7-9, the J call TRBJ1-6, with 7 bases fitting TRBD1. The V gene end was trimmed by 5 bases and the J gene end by 7 bases; junction bases not matched to a gene: 11. The CDR3 has 16 residues. Per the germline V gene, CDR1 is SEHNR and CDR2 is FQNEAQ (reference sequence). The CDR3 here is CASSGRQGATNSPLHF. DNA of the CDR3: TGTGCCAGCAGCGGACGACAGGGAGCCACGAATTCACCCCTCCACTTT.

V is TRBV6-1 and J is TRBJ2-1, with 10 bases lining up with TRBD2. Losses at the gene ends were 5 bases for V and 8 bases for J; bases not matched to a gene: 9. Germline V gene lookup returns CDR1 MNHNS and CDR2 SASEGT. This CDR3 comprises 15 residues. This CDR3 reads CASSPTSGALDEQFF. The CDR3 DNA reads TGTGCCAGCAGTCCAACTAGCGGGGCCTTAGATGAGCAGTTCTTC.